The rows below give T cell receptor beta chains drawn from one sample of a study of OX40 agonist ivuxolimab in advanced cancers. Profiling relied on immunoSEQ multiplex PCR, and the TCRdb table lists in-frame clones only, not all of them. The sample has approximately 58,000 clones, 91% seen once; the top ten hold roughly 12%. The specimen was CD4+ or CD8+ T cells sorted from blood, collected in a trial of the OX40 agonist ivuxolimab. These receptors were collected from an adult with an advanced solid tumor such as melanoma, head and neck, liver or kidney cancer. The CDR3 runs from the conserved cysteine through the conserved F or W. A D gene is named only where the DNA matches it firmly. Size is omitted from some rows. Given values are once, few, many or a class for expanded clones.

CDR3 protein: CASSDSSRNEQFF
CDR3 DNA: TGTGCCAGCAGTGACTCAAGCCGGAATGAGCAGTTCTTC
J gene: TRBJ2-1
V gene: TRBV6-4
clone size: .
D gene: .

CDR3 protein: CASSESLEGRGDSAFF
CDR3 DNA: TGTGCCAGCAGTGAATCCCTTGAGGGCAGGGGAGACTCAGCTTTCTTT
J gene: TRBJ1-1
V gene: TRBV25-1
clone size: .
D gene: .

CDR3 protein: CASRISGVPQDYEQYF
CDR3 DNA: TGCGCCAGTCGGATATCGGGGGTCCCGCAGGACTACGAGCAGTACTTC
J gene: TRBJ2-7
V gene: TRBV5-1
clone size: .
D gene: .

CDR3 protein: CASSSGGYEQFF
CDR3 DNA: TGTGCCAGCAGTTCGGGCGGGTATGAGCAGTTCTTC
J gene: TRBJ2-1
V gene: TRBV27
clone size: .
D gene: .

CDR3 protein: CASSFGQGGINEQFF
CDR3 DNA: TGTGCCAGCAGCTTCGGACAGGGGGGAATCAATGAGCAGTTCTTC
J gene: TRBJ2-1
V gene: TRBV11-2
clone size: .
D gene: TRBD1

CDR3 protein: CASSKGMQTLTNTGELFF
CDR3 DNA: TGTGCCAGTAGTAAGGGGATGCAGACATTAACAAACACCGGGGAGCTGTTTTTT
J gene: TRBJ2-2
V gene: TRBV19
clone size: .
D gene: .

CDR3 protein: CASKKVRKTYGYTF
CDR3 DNA: TGTGCCAGCAAAAAAGTACGAAAGACCTATGGCTACACCTTC
J gene: TRBJ1-2
V gene: TRBV5-2
clone size: .
D gene: .

CDR3 protein: CASSVSGWDTEAFF
CDR3 DNA: TGTGCCAGCAGCGTTAGCGGGTGGGACACTGAAGCTTTCTTT
J gene: TRBJ1-1
V gene: TRBV9
clone size: once
D gene: .

CDR3 protein: CAISAQDGGNQPQHF
CDR3 DNA: TGTGCCATCAGCGCCCAGGATGGAGGCAATCAGCCCCAGCATTTT
J gene: TRBJ1-5
V gene: TRBV10-3
clone size: .
D gene: .

CDR3 protein: CASSDQPAETSTDTQYF
CDR3 DNA: TGCGCCAGCAGTGATCAACCAGCGGAGACTAGCACAGATACGCAGTATTTT
J gene: TRBJ2-3
V gene: TRBV10-1
clone size: .
D gene: .

CDR3 protein: CASSMRQRPSEKLFF
CDR3 DNA: TGTGCCAGCAGTATGAGACAGCGACCTTCCGAAAAACTGTTTTTT
J gene: TRBJ1-4
V gene: TRBV28
clone size: .
D gene: .

CDR3 protein: CASSFSTGSTEAFF
CDR3 DNA: TGTGCCAGCAGCTTTTCTACAGGGAGCACTGAAGCTTTCTTT
J gene: TRBJ1-1
V gene: TRBV5-4
clone size: .
D gene: .

CDR3 protein: CASSQGLAGGPRYNEQFF
CDR3 DNA: TGCGCCAGCAGCCAAGGGCTAGCGGGAGGGCCCCGTTACAATGAGCAGTTCTTC
J gene: TRBJ2-1
V gene: TRBV4-3
clone size: .
D gene: TRBD2

CDR3 protein: CASSDSTQLGKNIQYF
CDR3 DNA: TGTGCCAGCAGTGACTCGACGCAGTTGGGCAAAAACATTCAGTACTTC
J gene: TRBJ2-4
V gene: TRBV6-4
clone size: .
D gene: .

CDR3 protein: CASSLEGGRAPYEQYF
CDR3 DNA: TGTGCCAGCAGCTTAGAGGGCGGGCGGGCTCCCTACGAGCAGTACTTC
J gene: TRBJ2-7
V gene: TRBV7-9
clone size: .
D gene: .

CDR3 protein: CASQREGAYNEQFF
CDR3 DNA: TGTGCCAGCCAACGGGAGGGCGCGTACAATGAGCAGTTCTTC
J gene: TRBJ2-1
V gene: TRBV9
clone size: .
D gene: TRBD2

CDR3 protein: CASSPVGLAGSNEQFF
CDR3 DNA: TGTGCCAGCAGCCCCGTGGGGCTAGCGGGAAGCAATGAGCAGTTCTTC
J gene: TRBJ2-1
V gene: TRBV7-9
clone size: .
D gene: TRBD2

CDR3 protein: CASSLVRTDTQYF
CDR3 DNA: TGTGCCAGCAGCTTAGTAAGGACAGATACGCAGTATTTT
J gene: TRBJ2-3
V gene: TRBV7-2
clone size: .
D gene: .

CDR3 protein: CASSYSIGESYEQYF
CDR3 DNA: TGTGCCAGCAGTTACTCGATCGGAGAATCCTACGAGCAGTACTTC
J gene: TRBJ2-7
V gene: TRBV6-5
clone size: .
D gene: .

CDR3 protein: CASSLQGRDNEQFF
CDR3 DNA: TGTGCCAGCAGCCTACAGGGTCGCGACAATGAGCAGTTCTTC
J gene: TRBJ2-1
V gene: TRBV5-4
clone size: .
D gene: .

CDR3 protein: CASRNTQGNQPQHF
CDR3 DNA: TGTGCCAGCAGGAACACCCAGGGGAATCAGCCCCAGCATTTT
J gene: TRBJ1-5
V gene: TRBV2
clone size: .
D gene: .

CDR3 protein: CASSLGLGQIYEQYF
CDR3 DNA: TGTGCCAGCAGCTTAGGCCTGGGACAGATTTACGAGCAGTACTTC
J gene: TRBJ2-7
V gene: TRBV13
clone size: .
D gene: TRBD1

CDR3 protein: CASSLQSSYEQYF
CDR3 DNA: TGTGCCAGCAGCTTACAGAGCTCCTACGAGCAGTACTTC
J gene: TRBJ2-7
V gene: TRBV5-8
clone size: .
D gene: .

CDR3 protein: CASSEFRTGTLYEQYF
CDR3 DNA: TGTGCCAGCAGTGAATTTAGGACAGGGACACTCTACGAGCAGTACTTC
J gene: TRBJ2-7
V gene: TRBV25-1
clone size: .
D gene: TRBD1

CDR3 protein: CASSTLPSSGTAYEQYF
CDR3 DNA: TGTGCCAGCAGTACACTCCCGAGCAGCGGGACCGCCTACGAGCAGTACTTC
J gene: TRBJ2-7
V gene: TRBV28
clone size: .
D gene: TRBD2

CDR3 protein: CASSPGQGTYEQYF
CDR3 DNA: TGTGCCAGCAGTCCGGGACAGGGAACCTACGAGCAGTACTTC
J gene: TRBJ2-7
V gene: TRBV4-2
clone size: .
D gene: TRBD1

CDR3 protein: CASSPGGRAFGNEQFF
CDR3 DNA: TGTGCCAGCTCACCAGGCGGGAGAGCTTTCGGCAATGAGCAGTTCTTC
J gene: TRBJ2-1
V gene: TRBV18
clone size: .
D gene: TRBD2

CDR3 protein: CASRRQGGPFF
CDR3 DNA: TGTGCCAGCAGACGACAGGGTGGTCCGTTCTTC
J gene: TRBJ2-1
V gene: TRBV28
clone size: once
D gene: TRBD1

CDR3 protein: CASGLVQTILAGSDTDTQYF
CDR3 DNA: TGTGCTAGTGGTTTGGTACAAACTATACTAGCGGGGTCCGACACAGATACGCAGTATTTT
J gene: TRBJ2-3
V gene: TRBV12-5
clone size: .
D gene: TRBD2

CDR3 protein: CASSAGGETGELFF
CDR3 DNA: TGTGCCAGCAGTGCGGGAGGGGAGACCGGGGAGCTGTTTTTT
J gene: TRBJ2-2
V gene: TRBV6-4
clone size: .
D gene: TRBD2

CDR3 protein: CASSLGLVYEQYF
CDR3 DNA: TGTGCCAGCAGCTTAGGCTTGGTGTACGAGCAGTACTTC
J gene: TRBJ2-7
V gene: TRBV11-2
clone size: .
D gene: .

CDR3 protein: CASSPSGIWRDLINIQYF
CDR3 DNA: TGTGCCAGCAGTCCATCTGGGATCTGGCGGGACCTGATAAACATTCAGTACTTC
J gene: TRBJ2-4
V gene: TRBV28
clone size: .
D gene: .

CDR3 protein: CSVLLYETGAGTEAFF
CDR3 DNA: TGCAGCGTGCTATTATACGAGACAGGGGCTGGCACTGAAGCTTTCTTT
J gene: TRBJ1-1
V gene: TRBV29-1
clone size: few
D gene: TRBD1

CDR3 protein: CASSSDRASYNEQFF
CDR3 DNA: TGTGCCAGCAGCTCCGACAGGGCCTCCTACAATGAGCAGTTCTTC
J gene: TRBJ2-1
V gene: TRBV7-9
clone size: once
D gene: TRBD1

CDR3 protein: CASSLGGALEAFF
CDR3 DNA: TGTGCCAGCAGCTTAGGGGGGGCCCTTGAAGCTTTCTTT
J gene: TRBJ1-1
V gene: TRBV7-8
clone size: .
D gene: .

CDR3 protein: CASSLNRIQETQYF
CDR3 DNA: TGCGCCAGCAGCTTGAATAGGATACAAGAGACCCAGTACTTC
J gene: TRBJ2-5
V gene: TRBV5-1
clone size: few
D gene: .

CDR3 protein: CAISEAGTPNNQPQHF
CDR3 DNA: TGTGCCATCAGTGAGGCCGGGACACCTAACAATCAGCCCCAGCATTTT
J gene: TRBJ1-5
V gene: TRBV10-3
clone size: .
D gene: .

CDR3 protein: CASSPPFGEAFF
CDR3 DNA: TGTGCCAGCAGTCCCCCTTTCGGTGAAGCTTTCTTT
J gene: TRBJ1-1
V gene: TRBV28
clone size: .
D gene: .

CDR3 protein: CASSDGSGGNQPQHF
CDR3 DNA: TGCGCCAGCAGTGACGGTTCGGGGGGCAATCAGCCCCAGCATTTT
J gene: TRBJ1-5
V gene: TRBV10-2
clone size: few
D gene: .

CDR3 protein: CASSARDKAYEQYF
CDR3 DNA: TGTGCCAGCAGTGCTCGGGACAAAGCCTACGAGCAGTACTTC
J gene: TRBJ2-7
V gene: TRBV2
clone size: once
D gene: .

CDR3 protein: CASRGLTAGTPNYGYTF
CDR3 DNA: TGTGCCAGCAGGGGACTGACCGCCGGGACACCCAACTATGGCTACACCTTC
J gene: TRBJ1-2
V gene: TRBV28
clone size: .
D gene: .

CDR3 protein: CASSDEGTDYYEQYF
CDR3 DNA: TGTGCCAGCAGTGACGAGGGGACAGACTACTACGAGCAGTACTTC
J gene: TRBJ2-7
V gene: TRBV5-5
clone size: once
D gene: TRBD1

CDR3 protein: CASSIGPPLAATYEQYF
CDR3 DNA: TGTGCCAGTAGTATCGGTCCCCCCCTAGCGGCCACCTACGAGCAGTACTTC
J gene: TRBJ2-7
V gene: TRBV19
clone size: .
D gene: TRBD2

CDR3 protein: CASSQRTGLMNTEAFF
CDR3 DNA: TGTGCCAGCAGCCAAAGGACAGGGCTGATGAACACTGAAGCTTTCTTT
J gene: TRBJ1-1
V gene: TRBV7-9
clone size: .
D gene: TRBD1

CDR3 protein: CSVGDINYGYTF
CDR3 DNA: TGCAGCGTTGGCGATATAAACTATGGCTACACCTTC
J gene: TRBJ1-2
V gene: TRBV29-1
clone size: .
D gene: .

CDR3 protein: CASSLDGAGGPYNEQFF
CDR3 DNA: TGCGCCAGCAGCCTCGACGGGGCGGGAGGGCCTTACAATGAGCAGTTCTTC
J gene: TRBJ2-1
V gene: TRBV7-9
clone size: .
D gene: TRBD2